This T cell receptor (beta chain) comes out of a study of blood T cell repertoires in COVID-19. For the study at large: Sample material is recorded as cDNA or gDNA derived from T cells, B-cell-depleted T cells, or PBMCs.

Original processing methods: The authors estimated nucleated cell counts from reference gene primer amplification. The method was immunoSEQ multiplex PCR; TCRdb's version includes in-frame clones alone and lacks a portion of them. The V and J calls and the clone size are those of that table, but D and trimming were determined from the DNA. The sample has 35,000 to 55,000 clones; about 90% are singletons. V lost 5 bases, J lost 6 bases, and 10 bases lay in between. The length of the CDR3 is 12 residues. The sample was peripheral blood. The chain is built from TRBV12-3 or TRBV12-4 and TRBJ1-2; TRBD1 is a possible D gene (6 bases). The sequence was collected from a man between 45 and 60 years old with active COVID-19. The CDR3 loop reads CASSTGTNGYTF. The CDR3 DNA follows: TGTGCCAGCAGTACCGGGACAAATGGCTACACCTTC.